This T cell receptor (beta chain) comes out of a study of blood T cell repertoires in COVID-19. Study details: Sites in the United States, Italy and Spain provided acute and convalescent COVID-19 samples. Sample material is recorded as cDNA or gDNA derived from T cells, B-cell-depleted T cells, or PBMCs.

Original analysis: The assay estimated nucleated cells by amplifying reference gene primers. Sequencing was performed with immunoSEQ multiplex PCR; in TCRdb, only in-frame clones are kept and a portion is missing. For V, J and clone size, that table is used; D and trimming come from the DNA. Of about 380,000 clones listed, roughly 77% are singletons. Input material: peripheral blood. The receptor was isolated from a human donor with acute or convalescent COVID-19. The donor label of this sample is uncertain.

The CDR3 bases are TGTGCCAGCAGCTCGCAGGTTTATGGGGAGCTGTTTTTT. Translating it yields CASSSQVYGELFF. This chain joins TRBV6-6 and TRBJ2-2, with D unclear. CDR1 MNHNY and CDR2 SVGAGI come from the germline V gene (reference sequence). The CDR3 contains 13 residues. V lost 6 bases and J lost 8, with 13 bases in between.